Shown below are 23 T cell receptor beta chains from a single sample sequenced in a study of technical replicates of blood from a handful of donors. Profiling relied on immunoSEQ multiplex PCR, and the TCRdb table lists in-frame clones only, not all of them. This sample has 65,000 to 85,000 clones, with 95% to 98% found just once. Material for sequencing was T cells isolated from PBMCs. The receptors were gathered from a human donor in good health.

This clone appeared once. The chain uses TRBV5-4 and TRBJ2-2; D is unresolved. Germline CDR1 and CDR2: SGHNT and YYREEE (reference sequence). Trimming cost V 3 bases and J 6 bases, with 6 bases left between them. This CDR3 is built from 12 residues. This chain's CDR3 is CASSSEAGELFF. In nucleotides, the CDR3 is TGTGCCAGCAGCTCCGAGGCCGGGGAGCTGTTTTTT.

The rearrangement links TRBV9 to TRBJ2-1; 10 bases match TRBD1. The CDR3 runs 15 residues. Germline lookup yields CDR1 SGDLS and CDR2 YYNGEE. The junction had 6 bases not matched to a gene; V was cut back by 5 bases and J by 4 bases. CDR3 in amino acids: CASREGTGDYNEQFF. In nucleotides, the CDR3 is TGTGCCAGCAGAGAAGGGACAGGGGATTACAATGAGCAGTTCTTC.

Notes on this clone: One junction end disagrees with the germline gene, perhaps due to a read error. This chain links TRBV15 with TRBJ1-1; 7 nucleotides agree with TRBD1. The CDR3 runs to 14 residues. Looked up from germline, CDR1 is LNHNV and CDR2 is YYDKDF (reference sequence). In DNA form, the CDR3 reads TGTGCCACCAGCGGAGACAGGGTAGACACTGAAGCTTTCTTT. Its protein product is CATSGDRVDTEAFF.

V is TRBV7-9 and J is TRBJ2-1; 7 positions match TRBD2. V shed 6 bases and J 5 bases; nucleotides not matched to a gene: 7. The CDR3 runs 14 residues. Per germline, CDR1 SEHNR and CDR2 FQNEAQ (reference sequence). The CDR3 loop reads CASSQMGGDNEQFF. Written as DNA, the CDR3 is TGTGCCAGCAGTCAGATGGGGGGGGACAATGAGCAGTTCTTC.

This clone appeared a single time. V usage is TRBV30 and J usage is TRBJ2-1; 10 bases match TRBD2. CDR3 size: 17 residues. Germline V gene data show CDR1 as GTSNPN and CDR2 as SVGIG (reference sequence). The J segment lost 5 bases and the V segment lost 0 bases, leaving 10 bases of the junction unmatched. CDR3 bases: TGTGCCTGGAGTGTCCCCCCCAGCGGGAGGGTTGACAATGAGCAGTTCTTC. It yields the protein CAWSVPPSGRVDNEQFF.

The V and J genes are TRBV2 and TRBJ2-2, with D tentatively TRBD1 (5 bases). Germline V gene lookup returns CDR1 SNHLY and CDR2 FYNNEI. This CDR3 contains 13 residues. V was trimmed by 6 bases and J by 4 bases, leaving 9 bases between them. The CDR3 here is CASRGQTTGELFF. The CDR3 DNA reads TGTGCCAGCAGGGGGCAGACCACCGGGGAGCTGTTTTTT.

The chain recombines TRBV7-2 with TRBJ2-5; 10 bases line up with TRBD2. The germline V gene has CDR1 SGHTA and CDR2 FQGNSA. Trimming cost V 2 bases and J 3 bases; bases outside gene matches: 6. The CDR3 loop spans 16 amino acids. CDR3 sequence: CASSLSSGSREETQYF. CDR3 nucleotide sequence: TGTGCCAGCAGCTTATCTAGCGGGAGTCGGGAAGAGACCCAGTACTTC.

V gene TRBV30 combines with J gene TRBJ2-1, with D possibly TRBD1 on 6 matching bases. V lost 0 bases to trimming and J lost 8 bases, with 11 bases between them. This CDR3 is 13 amino acids long. Per germline, CDR1 GTSNPN and CDR2 SVGIG (reference sequence). The CDR3 sequence is CAWSVQGFDEQFF. The DNA of the CDR3 is TGTGCCTGGAGTGTCCAGGGGTTCGATGAGCAGTTCTTC.

The chain recombines TRBV7-8 with TRBJ2-1; TRBD2 is a possible D gene (6 bases). The CDR3 has 15 residues. Looked up from germline, CDR1 is SGHVS and CDR2 is FQNEAQ. V was trimmed by 5 bases and J by 2 bases, leaving 13 bases between them. CDR3 region: CASSQAEGPYNEQFF. In DNA form, the CDR3 reads TGTGCCAGCAGCCAAGCGGAGGGCCCCTACAATGAGCAGTTCTTC.

The chain carries TRBV5-1 and TRBJ1-4; 7 bases are shared with TRBD1. Per germline, CDR1 SGHRS and CDR2 YFSETQ. This CDR3 has 14 residues. Losses at the gene ends were 5 bases for V and 4 bases for J; bases not matched to a gene: 5. This chain's CDR3 is CASSRDSINEKLFF. The DNA of the CDR3 is TGCGCCAGCAGTCGGGACAGCATTAATGAAAAACTGTTTTTT.

The J gene is TRBJ2-7, the V gene TRBV27, with 10 bases identical to TRBD2. Trimming at V came to 5 bases and at J to 4 bases, leaving 5 bases not matched to a gene. The CDR3 length is 14 residues. Germline CDR1 and CDR2: MNHEY and SMNVEV (reference sequence). The CDR3 sequence: CASSPQREGYEQYF. DNA of the CDR3: TGTGCCAGCAGTCCACAGCGGGAGGGTTACGAGCAGTACTTC.

This rearrangement joins TRBV6-1 to TRBJ2-7; D is unclear. The germline gives CDR1 MNHNS, CDR2 SASEGT. This CDR3 is 11 amino acids long. V lost 5 bases and J lost 2, with 4 bases in between. The CDR3 region has the DNA TGTGCCAGCAGTTACACCTACGAGCAGTACTTC. Its translation is CASSYTYEQYF.

In nucleotides, the CDR3 is TGTGCCAGTAGTATAGTCGAGGGTCTAATCTACGAGCAGTACTTC. Its translation is CASSIVEGLIYEQYF. This chain joins TRBV19 and TRBJ2-7; a possible D gene is TRBD2 (5 bases). This CDR3 is 15 amino acids long. The V gene lost 1 base and the J gene lost 3 bases, with 13 bases spanning the gap. Germline loops: CDR1 LNHDA, CDR2 SQIVND (reference sequence).

This sequence joins TRBV30 and TRBJ1-5; D is possibly TRBD1 (6 bases). Germline-derived CDR1 and CDR2 are GTSNPN and SVGIG (reference sequence). This CDR3 has 18 amino acids. Trimming left V 0 bases short and J 0 bases short, with 18 bases between. The CDR3 spells CAWSVAGGGGNSNQPQHF. CDR3 in DNA: TGTGCCTGGAGTGTGGCGGGAGGGGGAGGGAATAGCAATCAGCCCCAGCATTTT.

This rearrangement joins TRBV10-3 to TRBJ1-2; D unclear. Trimming pared 5 bases from V and 2 bases from J, leaving 6 bases between. Germline CDR1 is ENHRY and CDR2 is SYGVKD. The CDR3 contains 12 residues. CDR3 in DNA: TGTGCCATCAGTACACAAAACTATGGCTACACCTTC. Translation gives CAISTQNYGYTF.

This sequence joins TRBV9 and TRBJ1-4; TRBD1 might be the D (5 bases). Germline loops: CDR1 SGDLS, CDR2 YYNGEE. The CDR3 has 14 amino acids. Trimming took off 3 bases at V and 7 bases at J, with 13 bases between the two ends. The CDR3 sequence: CASSASGSVEKLFF. The CDR3 DNA reads as TGTGCCAGCAGCGCCTCAGGGTCAGTTGAAAAACTGTTTTTT.

The chain couples TRBV5-6 to TRBJ1-5; TRBD1 agrees at 8 bases. V shed 0 bases, J shed 9 bases, and the junction held 2 bases outside the gene matches. The length of the CDR3 is 13 residues. The germline V gene has CDR1 SGHDT and CDR2 YYEEEE. The CDR3: CASSLAGQGPQHF. Written as DNA, the CDR3 is TGTGCCAGCAGCTTGGCCGGACAGGGGCCCCAGCATTTT. Combining the CDR3 with reference TRBV5-6 and TRBJ1-5 gives the whole variable domain DAGVTQSPTHLIKTRGQQVTLRCSPKSGHDTVSWYQQALGQGPQFIFQYYEEEERQRGNFPDRFSGHQFPNYSSELNVNALLLGDSALYLCASSLAGQGPQHFGDGTRLSIL.

This clone was counted a single time. The CDR3 sequence is CASSVASTGSGELFF. CDR3 nucleotides: TGTGCCAGCAGCGTCGCCTCGACAGGGTCCGGGGAGCTGTTTTTT. The chain joins TRBV9 to TRBJ2-2; 7 bases agree with TRBD1. In germline, CDR1 is SGDLS, CDR2 YYNGEE. V was pared by 2 bases and J by 6 bases, with 7 bases of the junction left unmatched. The CDR3 consists of 15 residues.

The chain joins TRBV7-9 to TRBJ2-3, with D tentatively TRBD2 (6 bases). Deletions cut 2 bases from V and 5 bases from J, with 23 bases between. Per the germline V gene, CDR1 is SEHNR and CDR2 is FQNEAQ (reference sequence). The CDR3 has 18 residues. CDR3 loop: CASSLPRTTYEGLDTQYF. In DNA, the CDR3 is TGTGCCAGCAGCTTACCCAGGACTACGTATGAGGGCTTAGATACGCAGTATTTT.

The rearrangement uses TRBV30 and TRBJ1-1; D not certain. Germline CDR1 GTSNPN, CDR2 SVGIG (reference sequence). V was trimmed by 2 bases and J by 1 base, leaving 11 bases between them. This CDR3 is built from 14 residues. The CDR3 region is CAWSPQTQNTEAFF. CDR3 in DNA: TGTGCCTGGAGTCCTCAAACACAGAACACTGAAGCTTTCTTT.

V usage is TRBV9 and J usage is TRBJ1-1, with a tentative D call TRBD1 (6 bases). CDR1 SGDLS and CDR2 YYNGEE come from the germline V gene. The ends were cut back, 3 bases at V and 6 bases at J, with 21 bases in the middle. The CDR3 is made up of 16 amino acids. The CDR3 here is CASSDLIQGLIAEAFF. CDR3 nucleotide sequence: TGTGCCAGCAGCGATCTTATCCAGGGGCTCATCGCTGAAGCTTTCTTT.

This chain joins TRBV9 and TRBJ2-5, with 10 positions matching TRBD2. The CDR3 consists of 15 residues. J was trimmed by 2 bases and V by 4 bases; bases with no gene match: 5. The V gene's germline CDR1 is SGDLS and CDR2 YYNGEE. This CDR3 reads CASSPSSGRQETQYF. In nucleotides, the CDR3 is TGTGCCAGCAGCCCTAGTAGCGGGAGGCAAGAGACCCAGTACTTC.

The rearrangement uses TRBV6-4 and TRBJ2-7, with D possibly matching TRBD2 (6 bases). V shed 4 bases and J shed 3 bases, with 13 bases lying between them. Germline assignment: CDR1 MRHNA and CDR2 SNTAGT. The length of the CDR3 is 14 residues. CDR3 DNA: TGTGCCAGCAGTGTGACGGCGGGGAGCTACGAGCAGTACTTC. Translation gives CASSVTAGSYEQYF.